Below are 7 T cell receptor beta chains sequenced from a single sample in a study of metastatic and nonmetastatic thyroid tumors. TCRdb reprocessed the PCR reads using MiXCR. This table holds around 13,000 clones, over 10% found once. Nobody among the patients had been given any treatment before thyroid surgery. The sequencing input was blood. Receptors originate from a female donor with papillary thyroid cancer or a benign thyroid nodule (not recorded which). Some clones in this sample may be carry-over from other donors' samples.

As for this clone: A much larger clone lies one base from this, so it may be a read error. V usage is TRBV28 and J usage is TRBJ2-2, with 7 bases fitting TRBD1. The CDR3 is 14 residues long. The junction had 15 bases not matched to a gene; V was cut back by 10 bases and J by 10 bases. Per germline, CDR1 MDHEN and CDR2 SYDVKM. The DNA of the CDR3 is TGTGCCAACAGAGAACGACAGGGAGCCGTGGAGCTGTTTTTT. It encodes CANRERQGAVELFF.

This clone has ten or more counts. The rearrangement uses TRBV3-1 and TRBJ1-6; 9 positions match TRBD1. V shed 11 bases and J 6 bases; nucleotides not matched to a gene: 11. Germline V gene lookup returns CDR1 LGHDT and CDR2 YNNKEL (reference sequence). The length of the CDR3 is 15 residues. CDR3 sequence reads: CASGMRQGVNSPLHF. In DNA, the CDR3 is TGTGCCTCAGGCATGAGACAGGGGGTTAATTCACCCCTCCACTTT.

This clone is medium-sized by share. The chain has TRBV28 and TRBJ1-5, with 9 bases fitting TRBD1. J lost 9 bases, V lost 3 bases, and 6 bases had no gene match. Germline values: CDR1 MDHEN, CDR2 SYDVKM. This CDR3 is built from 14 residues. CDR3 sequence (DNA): TGTGCCAGCAGTTTCGGGGGACAGGGCCGGCCCCAGCATTTT. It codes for CASSFGGQGRPQHF.

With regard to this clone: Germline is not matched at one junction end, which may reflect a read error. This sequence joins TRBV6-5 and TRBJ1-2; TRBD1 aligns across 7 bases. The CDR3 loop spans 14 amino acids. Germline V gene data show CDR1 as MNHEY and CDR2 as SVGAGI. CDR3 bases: TGTGCCAGCAGTTACAGGGGGCTTGTCTATGTCTACACCTTC. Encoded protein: CASSYRGLVYVYTF.

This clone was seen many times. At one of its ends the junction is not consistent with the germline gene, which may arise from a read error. The CDR3 region is CASREGGAQDHTEAFF. The CDR3 DNA follows: TGTGCCAGCAGAGAAGGGGGGGCGCAAGATCACACTGAAGCTTTCTTT. J is TRBJ1-1 and V is TRBV6-1; maybe TRBD1 (6 bases). The CDR3 sequence is 16 residues long. CDR1 is MNHNS and CDR2 is SASEGT in the germline V gene.

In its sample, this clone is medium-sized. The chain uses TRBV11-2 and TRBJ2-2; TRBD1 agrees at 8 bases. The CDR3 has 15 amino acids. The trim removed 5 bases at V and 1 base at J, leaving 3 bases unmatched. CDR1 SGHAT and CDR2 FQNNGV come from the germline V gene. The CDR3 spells CASSRTGGNTGELFF. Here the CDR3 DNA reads TGTGCCAGCAGCCGTACAGGGGGGAACACCGGGGAGCTGTTTTTT.

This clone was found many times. The CDR3 loop reads CASSLGPGGNTIYF. The DNA of the CDR3 is TGTGCCAGCAGCCTGGGCCCGGGTGGAAACACCATATATTTT. The rearrangement joins TRBV5-5 to TRBJ1-3; D call uncertain. CDR3 size: 14 residues. V dropped 4 bases and J dropped 3 bases, with 11 bases sitting between them. The germline gives CDR1 SGHKS, CDR2 YYEKEE (reference sequence).